This TCR beta chain was sequenced in a study of blood T cell repertoires in COVID-19. Study-wide background: Samples of COVID-19 (acute and convalescent) were obtained from the United States, Italy and Spain. Sample material is recorded as cDNA or gDNA derived from T cells, B-cell-depleted T cells, or PBMCs.

The CDR3 loop spans 15 amino acids. V dropped 5 bases and J dropped 4; count of bases not matched to a gene: 8. CDR1 is MNHEY and CDR2 is SMNVEV in the germline V gene (reference sequence). In the authors' workflow: Reference gene primer amplification in the assay estimated nucleated cell counts. Assay used: immunoSEQ multiplex PCR; TCRdb lists only in-frame clones, some missing. From that table come the V and J calls and clone size; the DNA was used to work out D and trimming. Among tens of thousands of clones listed, about nine tenths were seen once. The receptor was derived from a human donor in a cohort sampled during active COVID-19. The chain uses TRBV27 and TRBJ1-3, with 7 bases that match TRBD1. The material sequenced was peripheral blood. The CDR3 reads CASSPEGARGNTIYF. The CDR3 bases are TGTGCCAGCAGTCCGGAGGGGGCGCGAGGAAACACCATATATTTT.